The sequence of this TCR beta chain was determined in a study of cytomegalovirus exposure and HLA in healthy donors. Study at large: A prior study identified 120 million or so unique TCR beta sequences from 200 million or so T cells.

60 Vbeta and 13 Jbeta primers were used in PCR. Generated by immunoSEQ multiplex PCR, the TCRdb table keeps only in-frame clones and is missing some. The data contain approximately 200,000 clones, less than 80% of them singletons. With respect to this clone: What it binds is not known.

Study observations and caveats: For most TCR beta V segments, an earlier analysis put the productive rate at about 87% or about 30% of the time. In a later analysis, TCR beta V- and J-gene trimming was associated with a missense DCLRE1C variant. Later work found most CMV-associated TCR beta chains apparently HLA-restricted.

Sequencing used PBMCs. The TCR originated in a woman under 40 in good health and CMV-seropositive.

The DNA for the CDR3 is TGTGCCAGCAGTTCAGCCCCCCGCAGGATTAACACTGAAGCTTTCTTT. As protein: CASSSAPRRINTEAFF. The chain is built from TRBV7-9 and TRBJ1-1, with D unclear. CDR1 and CDR2 from the germline V gene are SEHNR and FQNEAQ (reference sequence). The CDR3 is 16 residues long. Deletions cut 6 bases from V and 2 bases from J, with 19 bases between.